This T cell receptor (beta chain) was identified in a study of blood T cell repertoires in COVID-19. Background on the study: Acute-phase and convalescent COVID-19 samples originated in the United States, Italy and Spain. Sources were T cells, B-cell-depleted T cells, or PBMCs; the material itself was cDNA or gDNA.

Seattle-derived patients entered the study during active infection and were followed longitudinally. CDR3 length equals 16 residues. Germline CDR1 and CDR2: SGHNT and YYREEE (reference sequence). Trimming cost V 0 bases and J 0 bases, with 12 bases left between them. Original data processing: Amplified reference gene primers provided the basis for estimating nucleated cell counts. The data were produced by immunoSEQ multiplex PCR, yet TCRdb's version contains in-frame clones alone and is incomplete. V, J and clone size are taken as reported in that table, and D and trimming were inferred from the DNA itself. The sample includes about 340,000 clones, around nine tenths of them seen just once.

The source is a woman between 70 and 85 years old with COVID-19, enrolled during active disease. This chain connects TRBV5-4 to TRBJ1-1, with D perhaps matching TRBD1 (6 bases). Sample: peripheral blood. The CDR3 region has the DNA TGTGCCAGCAGCTTGGGGGAGCAGGGGATGAACACTGAAGCTTTCTTT. Translating it yields CASSLGEQGMNTEAFF.